What follows is one T cell receptor (beta chain) and its context. The sample belongs to a study of blood T cell repertoires in COVID-19. Study-wide background: Researchers got acute and convalescent COVID-19 samples from the United States, Italy and Spain.

The CDR3 is made up of 15 amino acids. Germline lookup yields CDR1 SGHTA and CDR2 FQGNSA. After removal of 5 bases from V and 4 bases from J, the junction contained 6 bases not matched to a gene. Clones were read by immunoSEQ multiplex PCR, and TCRdb kept only the in-frame ones, dropping some. This table has under 100,000 clones, about 73% appearing once. One Seattle source followed patients from active infection through their disease course. Sequencing used peripheral blood. The chain joins TRBV7-2 to TRBJ1-4; 8 nucleotides line up with TRBD1. This sequence originates from a man aged 55 to 70 with COVID-19, enrolled during active disease. The CDR3 DNA follows: TGTGCCAGCAGCACCGACAGGGGCGGTAATGAAAAACTGTTTTTT. This encodes CASSTDRGGNEKLFF. Combining the CDR3 with reference TRBV7-2 and TRBJ1-4 gives the whole variable domain GAGVSQSPSNKVTEKGKDVELRCDPISGHTALYWYRQSLGQGLEFLIYFQGNSAPDKSGLPSDRFSAERTGGSVSTLTIQRTQQEDSAVYLCASSTDRGGNEKLFFGSGTQLSVL.